This TCR beta chain was captured in a study of blood T cells in healthy people across ages. Overall study results and limits: Whereas aged donors had fewer naive CD4+ cells, long-lived donors had more of them and higher diversity. A strong correlation was seen between TCR beta diversity and naive T cell percentage. PBMCs went unsorted, and a conclusive naive versus antigen-experienced comparison was therefore prevented.

About this clonotype itself: Its specificity is not known.

The use of a sample-barcoded 5' primer and a J-beta primer mix characterized a second PCR of roughly 6 to 11 cycles. TCRdb reprocessed the 5' RACE reads via MiXCR and lists one record per CDR3 protein. This sample yields nearly 800,000 distinct CDR3 sequences, of which just over 55% are seen a single time; more than 25% belongs to the top ten. Germline V gene sequence: CDR1 MNHNS, CDR2 SASEGT. CDR3 length: 15 residues. V usage is TRBV6-1 and J usage is TRBJ2-5; TRBD1 matches 7 bases. The assigned J gene may be wrong: the sequence end matches TRBJ2-7 better. Sequenced: blood. This TCR was recovered from a middle-aged man in good health. CDR3 protein: CASSEVRTGSYEQYF. CDR3 sequence (DNA): TGTGCCAGCAGTGAAGTAAGGACAGGCTCCTACGAGCAGTACTTC.